The source of this T cell receptor (beta chain) is a study of blood T cell repertoires in COVID-19. Study context: Cohort 3 donors were reported recovered after two negative PCRs, clearance, or symptom resolution. Whether acute or convalescent, the COVID-19 samples came from the United States, Italy and Spain.

Method: immunoSEQ multiplex PCR; TCRdb's copy keeps in-frame clones and lacks some. The data hold approximately 360,000 clones, with about 89% observed a single time. CDR3 size: 14 residues. Trimming took 6 bases from V and 1 from J, leaving 12 bases between them. Germline V gene lookup returns CDR1 LNHDA and CDR2 SQIVND (reference sequence). The receptor's source is a man between 35 and 55 years old in a cohort exposed to, infected with or recovered from COVID-19 (not recorded which). The material sequenced was PBMCs or T cells enriched from blood (not recorded which). V is TRBV19 and J is TRBJ2-5, with a tentative D call TRBD1 (5 bases). CDR3 DNA sequence: TGTGCCAGTAGGGGGCGAGCGCTCCAAGAGACCCAGTACTTC. Residues: CASRGRALQETQYF.